This TCR beta chain was captured by sequencing in a study of CD8+ T cells in alopecia areata. Study-level information: The percentage of affected scalp area served as the score of severity for treated patients.

Trimming cost V 4 bases and J 3 bases, with 15 bases left between them. This CDR3 contains 14 residues. The germline CDR1 and CDR2 sequences are SQVTM and ANQGSEA. On this clone itself: Its target is unknown.

Sample treatment: oral pan-JAK inhibitor, 5-10 mg twice daily. Alopecia areata patients provided lesional scalp punch biopsies and peripheral blood, both collected for the study. General observations from the study: Higher clonality was seen in lesional scalp than in normal scalp, especially in alopecia totalis/universalis.

Reverse transcription of extracted RNA yielded cDNA, which provided the sequencing template. Repertoires were generated with immunoSEQ multiplex PCR, while TCRdb's copy carries only in-frame clones and drops some. Among fewer than 350,000 clones listed, over 45% were seen once. This receptor was taken from a human donor with alopecia areata. The sample in question was CD4+ T cells sorted from blood, obtained at week 24, from a patient treated with tofacitinib. This sequence joins TRBV29-1 and TRBJ1-2, with D hard to call. The CDR3, as DNA: TGCAGCGTTGGTTCTCAGCGCGGGTACTATGGCTACACCTTC. This sequence encodes CSVGSQRGYYGYTF. Combining the CDR3 with reference TRBV29-1 and TRBJ1-2 gives the whole variable domain SAVISQKPSRDICQRGTSLTIQCQVDSQVTMMFWYRQQPGQSLTLIATANQGSEATYESGFVIDKFPISRPNLTFSTLTVSNMSPEDSSIYLCSVGSQRGYYGYTFGSGTRLTVV.